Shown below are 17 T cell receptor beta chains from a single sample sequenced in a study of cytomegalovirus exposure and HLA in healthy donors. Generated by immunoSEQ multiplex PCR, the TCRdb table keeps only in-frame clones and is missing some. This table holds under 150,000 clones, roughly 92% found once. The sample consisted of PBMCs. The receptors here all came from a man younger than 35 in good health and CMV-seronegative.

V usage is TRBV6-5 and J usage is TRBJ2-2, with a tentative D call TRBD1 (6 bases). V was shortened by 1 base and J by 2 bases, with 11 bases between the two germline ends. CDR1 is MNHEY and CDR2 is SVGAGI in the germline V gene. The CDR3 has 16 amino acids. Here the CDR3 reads CASSYWTAINTGELFF. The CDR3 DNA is TGTGCCAGCAGTTACTGGACAGCTATTAACACCGGGGAGCTGTTTTTT.

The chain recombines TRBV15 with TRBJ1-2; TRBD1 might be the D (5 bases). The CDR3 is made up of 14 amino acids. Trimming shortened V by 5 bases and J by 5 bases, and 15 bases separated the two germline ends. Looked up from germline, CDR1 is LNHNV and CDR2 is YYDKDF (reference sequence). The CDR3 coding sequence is TGTGCCACCAGCCCAGTGGAGGGGAGGTATGGCTACACCTTC. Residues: CATSPVEGRYGYTF.

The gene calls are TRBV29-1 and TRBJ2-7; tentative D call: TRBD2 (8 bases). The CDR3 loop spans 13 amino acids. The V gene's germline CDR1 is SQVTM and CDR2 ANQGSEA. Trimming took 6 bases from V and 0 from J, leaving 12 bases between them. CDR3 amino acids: CSVAGDSSYEQYF. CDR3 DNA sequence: TGCAGCGTAGCGGGGGACAGCTCCTACGAGCAGTACTTC.

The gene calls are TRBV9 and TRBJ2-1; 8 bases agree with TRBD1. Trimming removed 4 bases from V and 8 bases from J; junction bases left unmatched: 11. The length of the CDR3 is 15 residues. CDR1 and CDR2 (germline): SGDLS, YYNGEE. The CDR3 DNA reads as TGTGCCAGCAGCACCATTACAGGGGGACGGGATGAGCAGTTCTTC. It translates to CASSTITGGRDEQFF.

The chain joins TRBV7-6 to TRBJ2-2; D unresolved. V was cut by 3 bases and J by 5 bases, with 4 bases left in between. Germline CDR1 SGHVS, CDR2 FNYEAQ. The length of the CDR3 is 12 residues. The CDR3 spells CASSFLTGELFF. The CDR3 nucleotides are TGTGCCAGCAGCTTTTTAACCGGGGAGCTGTTTTTT.

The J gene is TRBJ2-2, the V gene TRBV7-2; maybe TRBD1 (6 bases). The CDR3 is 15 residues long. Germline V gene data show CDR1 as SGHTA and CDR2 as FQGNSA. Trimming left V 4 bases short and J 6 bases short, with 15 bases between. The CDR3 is CASSSRTVFPGELFF. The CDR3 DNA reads TGTGCCAGCAGCTCCCGGACAGTTTTCCCCGGGGAGCTGTTTTTT. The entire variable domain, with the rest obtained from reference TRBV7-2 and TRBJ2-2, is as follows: GAGVSQSPSNKVTEKGKDVELRCDPISGHTALYWYRQSLGQGLEFLIYFQGNSAPDKSGLPSDRFSAERTGGSVSTLTIQRTQQEDSAVYLCASSSRTVFPGELFFGEGSRLTVL.

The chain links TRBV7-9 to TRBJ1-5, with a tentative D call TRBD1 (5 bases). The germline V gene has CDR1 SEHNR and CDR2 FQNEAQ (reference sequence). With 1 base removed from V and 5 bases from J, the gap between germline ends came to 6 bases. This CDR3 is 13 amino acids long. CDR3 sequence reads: CASSLEGYQPQHF. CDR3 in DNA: TGTGCCAGCAGCTTAGAGGGGTATCAGCCCCAGCATTTT.

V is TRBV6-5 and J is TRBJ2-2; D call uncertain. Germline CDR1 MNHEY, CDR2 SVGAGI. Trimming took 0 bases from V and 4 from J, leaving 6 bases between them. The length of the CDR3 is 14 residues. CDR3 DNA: TGTGCCAGCAGTTACTCGATCGGCACCGGGGAGCTGTTTTTT. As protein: CASSYSIGTGELFF.

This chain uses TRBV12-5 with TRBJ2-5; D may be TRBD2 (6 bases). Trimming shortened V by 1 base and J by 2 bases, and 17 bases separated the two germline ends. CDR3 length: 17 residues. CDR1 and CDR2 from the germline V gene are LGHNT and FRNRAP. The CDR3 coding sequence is TGTGCTAGTGGTTTGGCACTGGGTCCTAGCGTACAAGAGACCCAGTACTTC. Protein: CASGLALGPSVQETQYF.

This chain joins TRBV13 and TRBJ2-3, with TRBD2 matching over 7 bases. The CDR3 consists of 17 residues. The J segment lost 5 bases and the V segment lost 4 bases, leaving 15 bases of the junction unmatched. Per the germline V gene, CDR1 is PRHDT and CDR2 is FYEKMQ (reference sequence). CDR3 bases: TGTGCCAGCAGCTACTATATCCCGGGGGGAACCAAAGATACGCAGTATTTT. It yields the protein CASSYYIPGGTKDTQYF.

The chain's CDR3 is CASSLGRRTGASYEQYF. The CDR3 DNA follows: TGTGCCAGCAGCTTAGGTCGGCGGACAGGGGCCTCCTACGAGCAGTACTTC. The V and J genes are TRBV7-9 and TRBJ2-7, with 9 bases that match TRBD1. The CDR3 runs 17 residues. The germline V gene has CDR1 SEHNR and CDR2 FQNEAQ (reference sequence). J lost 0 bases, V lost 1 base, and 7 bases had no gene match.

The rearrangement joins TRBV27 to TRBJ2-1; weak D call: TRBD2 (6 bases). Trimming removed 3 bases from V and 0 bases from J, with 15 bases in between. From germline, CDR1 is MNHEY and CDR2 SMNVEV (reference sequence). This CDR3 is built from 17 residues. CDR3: CASSLGSGPSSYNEQFF. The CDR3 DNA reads TGTGCCAGCAGTTTGGGTAGCGGACCTAGCTCCTACAATGAGCAGTTCTTC.

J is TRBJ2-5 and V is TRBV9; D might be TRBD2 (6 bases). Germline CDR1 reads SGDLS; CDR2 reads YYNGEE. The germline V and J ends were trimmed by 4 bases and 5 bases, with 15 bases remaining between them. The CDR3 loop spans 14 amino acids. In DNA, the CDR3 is TGTGCCAGCAGCCCGGGACTCGCCAGGGAGACCCAGTACTTC. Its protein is CASSPGLARETQYF.

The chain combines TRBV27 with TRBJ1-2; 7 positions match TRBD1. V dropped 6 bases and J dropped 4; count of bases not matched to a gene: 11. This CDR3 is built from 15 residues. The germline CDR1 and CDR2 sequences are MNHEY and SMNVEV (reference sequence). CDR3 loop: CASSARGAVSYGYTF. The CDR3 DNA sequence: TGTGCCAGCAGCGCCAGGGGGGCAGTTAGCTATGGCTACACCTTC.

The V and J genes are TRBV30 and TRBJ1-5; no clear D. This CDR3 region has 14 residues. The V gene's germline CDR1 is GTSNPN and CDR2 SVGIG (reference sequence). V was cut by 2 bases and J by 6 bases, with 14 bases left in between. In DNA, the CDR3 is TGTGCCTGGAGTTTGCCCAGAAATCGTCAGCCCCAGCATTTT. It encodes CAWSLPRNRQPQHF.

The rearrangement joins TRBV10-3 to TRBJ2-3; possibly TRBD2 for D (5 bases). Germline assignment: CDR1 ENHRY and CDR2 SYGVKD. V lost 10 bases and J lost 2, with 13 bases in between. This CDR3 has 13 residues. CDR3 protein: CATNQRNTDTQYF. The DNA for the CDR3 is TGTGCCACGAACCAGCGGAACACAGATACGCAGTATTTT.

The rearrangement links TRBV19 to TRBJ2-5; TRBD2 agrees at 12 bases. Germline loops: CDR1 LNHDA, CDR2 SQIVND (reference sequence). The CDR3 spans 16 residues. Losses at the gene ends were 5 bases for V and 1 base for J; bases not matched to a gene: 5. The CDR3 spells CASSVTSGGSQETQYF. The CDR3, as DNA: TGTGCCAGTAGTGTGACTAGCGGGGGCAGCCAAGAGACCCAGTACTTC. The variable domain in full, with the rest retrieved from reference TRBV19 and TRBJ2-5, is DGGITQSPKYLFRKEGQNVTLSCEQNLNHDAMYWYRQDPGQGLRLIYYSQIVNDFQKGDIAEGYSVSREKKESFPLTVTSAQKNPTAFYLCASSVTSGGSQETQYFGPGTRLLVL.